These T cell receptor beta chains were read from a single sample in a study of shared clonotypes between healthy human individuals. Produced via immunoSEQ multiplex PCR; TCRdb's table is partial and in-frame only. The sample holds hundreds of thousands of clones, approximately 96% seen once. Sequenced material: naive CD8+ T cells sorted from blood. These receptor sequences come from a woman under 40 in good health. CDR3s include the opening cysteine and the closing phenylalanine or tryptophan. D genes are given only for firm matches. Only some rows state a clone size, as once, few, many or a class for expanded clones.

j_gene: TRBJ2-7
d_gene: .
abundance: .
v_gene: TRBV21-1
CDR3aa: CASSTRGPYEQYF
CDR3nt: TGTGCCAGCAGCACTAGAGGGCCGTACGAGCAGTACTTC

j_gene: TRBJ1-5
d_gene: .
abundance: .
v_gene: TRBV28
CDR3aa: CASSLPESNQPQHF
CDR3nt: TGTGCCAGCAGTTTGCCCGAAAGCAATCAGCCCCAGCATTTT

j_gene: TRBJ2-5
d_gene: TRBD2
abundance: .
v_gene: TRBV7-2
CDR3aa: CASSRWTSGAETQYF
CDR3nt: TGTGCCAGCAGCCGCTGGACTAGCGGAGCGGAGACCCAGTACTTC

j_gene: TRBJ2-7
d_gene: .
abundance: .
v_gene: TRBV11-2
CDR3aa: CASSSVSGSYEQYF
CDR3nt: TGTGCCAGCAGTAGTGTTTCCGGATCCTACGAGCAGTACTTC

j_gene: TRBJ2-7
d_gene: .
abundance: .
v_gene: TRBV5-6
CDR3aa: CASSPYEQYF
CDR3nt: TGTGCCAGCAGCCCGTACGAGCAGTACTTC

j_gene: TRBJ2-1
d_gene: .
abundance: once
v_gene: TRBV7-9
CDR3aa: CASSLREDNEQFF
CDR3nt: TGTGCCAGCAGCTTGAGGGAGGACAATGAGCAGTTCTTC

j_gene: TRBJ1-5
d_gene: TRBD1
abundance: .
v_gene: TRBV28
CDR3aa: CASKGQGPYSNQPQHF
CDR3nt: TGTGCCAGCAAAGGACAGGGCCCATATAGCAATCAGCCCCAGCATTTT

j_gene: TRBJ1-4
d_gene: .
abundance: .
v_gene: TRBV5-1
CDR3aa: CASSLGGENEKLFF
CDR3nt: TGCGCCAGCAGCTTGGGAGGGGAAAATGAAAAACTGTTTTTT

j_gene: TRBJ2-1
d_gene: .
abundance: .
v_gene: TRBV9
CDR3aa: CASSVGQGINEQFF
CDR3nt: TGTGCCAGCAGCGTAGGGCAGGGGATAAATGAGCAGTTCTTC

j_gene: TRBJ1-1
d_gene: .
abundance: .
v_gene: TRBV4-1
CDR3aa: CASSQVLTGSTEAFF
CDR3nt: TGCGCCAGCAGCCAAGTATTAACAGGGTCCACTGAAGCTTTCTTT

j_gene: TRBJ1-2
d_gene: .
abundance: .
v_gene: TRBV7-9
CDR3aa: CASSLFYRDPAFGYTF
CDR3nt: TGTGCCAGCAGCTTGTTCTACCGGGACCCGGCCTTTGGCTACACCTTC

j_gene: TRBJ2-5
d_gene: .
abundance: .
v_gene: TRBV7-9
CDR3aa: CASSNGDGRYQETQYF
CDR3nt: TGTGCCAGCAGCAACGGGGACGGCAGATACCAAGAGACCCAGTACTTC

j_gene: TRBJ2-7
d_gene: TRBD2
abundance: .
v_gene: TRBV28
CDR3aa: CASRSTGTSGFYEQYF
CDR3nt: TGTGCCAGCAGGTCTACGGGGACTAGCGGGTTCTACGAGCAGTACTTC

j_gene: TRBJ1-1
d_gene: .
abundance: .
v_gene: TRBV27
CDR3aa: CASRQWEGTEAFF
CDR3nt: TGTGCCAGCCGACAGTGGGAGGGGACTGAAGCTTTCTTT

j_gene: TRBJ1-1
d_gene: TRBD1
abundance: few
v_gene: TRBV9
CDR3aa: CASGDRAGTEAFF
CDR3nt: TGTGCCAGCGGGGACAGGGCGGGCACTGAAGCTTTCTTT

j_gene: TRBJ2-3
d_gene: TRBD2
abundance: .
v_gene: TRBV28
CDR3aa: CASKGLAYTQYF
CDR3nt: TGTGCCAGCAAGGGACTAGCCTATACGCAGTATTTT

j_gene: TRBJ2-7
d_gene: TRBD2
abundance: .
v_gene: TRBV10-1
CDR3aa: CASSPLAGEQYF
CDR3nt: TGCGCCAGCAGCCCTCTAGCGGGGGAGCAGTACTTC

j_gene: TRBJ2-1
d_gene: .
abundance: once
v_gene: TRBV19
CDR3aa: CASSPLTVSYNEQFF
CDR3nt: TGTGCCAGTAGCCCTCTGACCGTATCCTACAATGAGCAGTTCTTC

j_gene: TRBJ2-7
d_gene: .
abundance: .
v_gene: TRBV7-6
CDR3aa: CASSLEYGESYEQYF
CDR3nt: TGTGCCAGCAGCTTAGAATATGGGGAGTCCTACGAGCAGTACTTC

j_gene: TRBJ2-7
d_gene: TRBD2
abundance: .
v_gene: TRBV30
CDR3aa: CAWTRGAGPYEQYF
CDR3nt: TGTGCCTGGACTCGCGGAGCGGGGCCCTACGAGCAGTACTTC

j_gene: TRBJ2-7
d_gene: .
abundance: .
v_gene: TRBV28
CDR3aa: CASSFMAELTYEQYF
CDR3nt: TGTGCCAGCAGTTTCATGGCAGAACTAACCTACGAGCAGTACTTC

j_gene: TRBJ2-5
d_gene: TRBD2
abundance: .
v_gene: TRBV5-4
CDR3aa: CASSAGLAKETQYF
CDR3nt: TGTGCCAGCAGCGCGGGACTAGCGAAAGAGACCCAGTACTTC

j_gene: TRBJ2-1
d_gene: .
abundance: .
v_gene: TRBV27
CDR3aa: CASTQGVLGNEQFF
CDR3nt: TGTGCCAGCACCCAAGGAGTATTAGGCAATGAGCAGTTCTTC

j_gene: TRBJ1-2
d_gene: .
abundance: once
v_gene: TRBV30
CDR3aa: CAWRGRRFSYGYTF
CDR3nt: TGTGCCTGGAGGGGACGTAGATTCTCCTATGGCTACACCTTC

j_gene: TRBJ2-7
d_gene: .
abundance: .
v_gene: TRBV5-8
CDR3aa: CASSPNEQYF
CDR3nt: TGTGCCAGCAGCCCGAACGAGCAGTACTTC

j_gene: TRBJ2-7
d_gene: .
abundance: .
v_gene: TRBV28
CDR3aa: CASSLGRLGEQYF
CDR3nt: TGTGCCAGCAGTTTAGGGAGACTGGGCGAGCAGTACTTC

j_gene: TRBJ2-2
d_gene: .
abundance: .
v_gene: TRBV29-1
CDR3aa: CSVTTGYTGELFF
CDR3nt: TGCAGCGTTACTACAGGCTACACCGGGGAGCTGTTTTTT

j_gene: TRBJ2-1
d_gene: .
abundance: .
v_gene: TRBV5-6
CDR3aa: CASSLVPGTVTYNEQFF
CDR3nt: TGTGCCAGCAGCTTGGTTCCCGGGACGGTCACTTACAATGAGCAGTTCTTC

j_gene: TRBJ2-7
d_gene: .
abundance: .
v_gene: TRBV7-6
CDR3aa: CASRAEAEGYEQYF
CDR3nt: TGTGCCAGCAGGGCTGAGGCAGAGGGCTACGAGCAGTACTTC

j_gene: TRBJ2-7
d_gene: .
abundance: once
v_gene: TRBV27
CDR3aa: CASSLGVAGNNEQYF
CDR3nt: TGTGCCAGCAGTTTAGGCGTCGCAGGTAACAACGAGCAGTACTTC

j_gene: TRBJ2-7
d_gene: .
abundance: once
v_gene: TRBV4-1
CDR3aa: CASSLASTSSYEQYF
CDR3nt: TGCGCCAGCAGCCTTGCCTCGACGAGCTCCTACGAGCAGTACTTC

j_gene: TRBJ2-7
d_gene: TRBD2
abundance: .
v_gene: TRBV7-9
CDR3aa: CASSEVSGRLSYEQYF
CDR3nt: TGTGCCAGCAGCGAAGTTAGCGGGAGGCTATCCTACGAGCAGTACTTC

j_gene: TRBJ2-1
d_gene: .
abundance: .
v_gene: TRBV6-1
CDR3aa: CASSEAPDHQRDSTYNEQFF
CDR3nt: TGTGCCAGCAGTGAAGCCCCAGACCATCAACGGGACTCCACCTACAATGAGCAGTTCTTC

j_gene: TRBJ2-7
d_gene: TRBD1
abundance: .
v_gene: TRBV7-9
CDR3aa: CASSLPLGRDRGYEQYF
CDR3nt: TGTGCCAGCAGCCTCCCCCTGGGGCGGGACAGGGGCTACGAGCAGTACTTC

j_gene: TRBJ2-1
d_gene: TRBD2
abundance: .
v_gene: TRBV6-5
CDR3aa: CASSYSAGVRNEQFF
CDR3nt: TGTGCCAGCAGTTACTCCGCGGGGGTAAGAAATGAGCAGTTCTTC

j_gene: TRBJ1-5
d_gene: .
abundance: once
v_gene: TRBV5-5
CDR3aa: CASSFSQGYRPQHF
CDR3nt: TGTGCCAGCAGCTTCAGTCAGGGGTATAGGCCCCAGCATTTT

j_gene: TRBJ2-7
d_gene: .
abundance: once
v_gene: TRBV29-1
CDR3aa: CSVENLGRGGYEQYF
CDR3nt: TGCAGCGTTGAAAATTTGGGCAGGGGGGGATACGAGCAGTACTTC

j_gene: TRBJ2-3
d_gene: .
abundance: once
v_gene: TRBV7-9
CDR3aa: CASSWGSGSSDTQYF
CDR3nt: TGTGCCAGCAGCTGGGGGAGTGGGTCGTCAGATACGCAGTATTTT

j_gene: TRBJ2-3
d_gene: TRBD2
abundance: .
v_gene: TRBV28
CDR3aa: CASSFVAGAVTDTQYF
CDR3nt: TGTGCCAGCAGTTTCGTCGCGGGAGCGGTCACAGATACGCAGTATTTT

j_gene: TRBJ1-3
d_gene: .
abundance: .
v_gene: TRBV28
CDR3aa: CASSPLTPAGNTIYF
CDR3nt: TGTGCCAGCAGCCCCCTGACCCCGGCTGGAAACACCATATATTTT

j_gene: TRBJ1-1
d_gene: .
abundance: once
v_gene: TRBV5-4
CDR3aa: CASSQGENTEAFF
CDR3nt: TGTGCCAGCAGCCAGGGAGAGAACACTGAAGCTTTCTTT

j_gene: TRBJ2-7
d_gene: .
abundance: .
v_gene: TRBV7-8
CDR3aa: CASSLERARGNEQYF
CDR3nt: TGTGCCAGCAGCTTAGAGCGGGCCCGGGGGAACGAGCAGTACTTC